These 10 T cell receptor beta chains were all obtained from the same sample, sequenced in a study of T cell repertoires in cytomegalovirus infection. TCRdb reprocessed the reads via MiXCR and lists one record per CDR3 protein. The sample lists approximately 500,000 distinct CDR3 sequences; around 30% were seen once. For these receptors, no antigen is known. The sample here was cultured PBMCs, taken from culture after CMV antigen stimulation. The receptors here all came from a human donor in good health (CMV status not recorded). Some clones in this sample may be carry-over from other donors' samples.

The rearrangement links TRBV28 to TRBJ2-1, with TRBD2 matching over 11 bases. Germline lookup yields CDR1 MDHEN and CDR2 SYDVKM. Losses at the gene ends were 5 bases for V and 5 bases for J; bases not matched to a gene: 8. The CDR3 loop spans 16 amino acids. CDR3 region: CASSAHQGLADNEQFF. The DNA of the CDR3 is TGTGCCAGCAGTGCCCACCAGGGACTAGCGGACAATGAGCAGTTCTTC.

The chain couples TRBV19 to TRBJ1-2, with no clear D. Between the trimmed V and J ends, which lost 6 bases and 2 bases, there was a span of 19 bases. The CDR3 is made up of 16 amino acids. CDR1 and CDR2 (germline): LNHDA, SQIVND (reference sequence). The CDR3 here is CASRGVGGSLNYGYTF. The CDR3 nucleotides read TGTGCCAGTAGAGGTGTCGGTGGCTCATTAAACTATGGCTACACCTTC.

This clonotype was counted a few times. The chain joins TRBV6-2 or TRBV6-3 to TRBJ2-1; TRBD2 aligns across 7 bases. Germline V gene data show CDR1 as MNHEY and CDR2 as SVGEGT. The CDR3 totals 16 residues. J gave up 0 bases and V 6 bases, and 8 bases lay outside the gene matches. This chain's CDR3 is CASRKLATSSYNEQFF. In nucleotides, the CDR3 is TGTGCCAGCAGAAAACTAGCGACAAGCTCCTACAATGAGCAGTTCTTC.

The chain is built from TRBV28 and TRBJ1-5; 10 nucleotides match TRBD1. CDR3 length equals 15 residues. Germline assignment: CDR1 MDHEN and CDR2 SYDVKM. V lost 6 bases to trimming and J lost 4 bases; unmatched junction nucleotides: 6. The CDR3 here is CASSPGTGANQPQHF. For the CDR3, the DNA is TGTGCCAGCAGCCCTGGGACAGGGGCGAATCAGCCCCAGCATTTT.

V is TRBV6-1 and J is TRBJ2-1; D may be TRBD1 (6 bases). V shed 4 bases and J shed 2 bases, with 12 bases lying between them. This CDR3 is 15 amino acids long. Germline V gene sequence: CDR1 MNHNS, CDR2 SASEGT. The CDR3 protein is CASSGTGLAYNEQFF. Written as DNA, the CDR3 is TGTGCCAGCAGTGGAACAGGGCTCGCCTACAATGAGCAGTTCTTC.

This clonotype showed up many times. This chain connects TRBV7-2 to TRBJ2-3; weak D call: TRBD2 (5 bases). The CDR3 contains 14 residues. Trimming took off 5 bases at V and 5 bases at J, with 14 bases between the two ends. Germline V CDR1 and CDR2: SGHTA, FQGNSA. The CDR3 spells CASSRDSWQDTQYF. The CDR3, as DNA: TGTGCCAGCAGCCGGGATAGTTGGCAAGATACGCAGTATTTT. Looking up the rest from reference TRBV7-2 and TRBJ2-3 gives the full variable domain: GAGVSQSPSNKVTEKGKDVELRCDPISGHTALYWYRQSLGQGLEFLIYFQGNSAPDKSGLPSDRFSAERTGGSVSTLTIQRTQQEDSAVYLCASSRDSWQDTQYFGPGTRLTVL.

V gene TRBV7-2 combines with J gene TRBJ2-3, with D possibly TRBD2 on 6 matching bases. The CDR3 consists of 14 residues. V lost 1 base to trimming and J lost 5 bases, with 10 bases between them. Per germline, CDR1 SGHTA and CDR2 FQGNSA. The CDR3 DNA reads TGTGCCAGCAGCTTAGGCGGGACCTTAGATACGCAGTATTTT. Residues: CASSLGGTLDTQYF.

The chain links TRBV28 to TRBJ2-5, with D uncertain. The V gene lost 5 bases and the J gene lost 4 bases, with 17 bases spanning the gap. This CDR3 is built from 15 residues. From germline, CDR1 is MDHEN and CDR2 SYDVKM. The CDR3 region has the DNA TGTGCCAGCAGTCCCCCCCAGGCGGCACGAGAGACCCAGTACTTC. The encoded protein is CASSPPQAARETQYF.

The chain links TRBV30 to TRBJ1-2; 10 nucleotides match TRBD1. J lost 1 base, V lost 5 bases, and 7 bases had no gene match. Germline-derived CDR1 and CDR2 are GTSNPN and SVGIG (reference sequence). The CDR3 is 15 amino acids. CDR3 sequence (DNA): TGTGCCTGGGAGACGACAGGGGGCATTAACTATGGCTACACCTTC. Its translation is CAWETTGGINYGYTF.

The chain combines TRBV6-1 with TRBJ2-3, with D possibly being TRBD1 or TRBD2 (5 bases each). The V end lost 5 bases, the J end lost 1 base, and 19 bases lay between the germline ends. The length of the CDR3 is 17 residues. Germline CDR1 MNHNS, CDR2 SASEGT. CDR3 DNA sequence: TGTGCCAGCAGTCCGAGGGGACGAACGACTGGCACAGATACGCAGTATTTT. Its protein is CASSPRGRTTGTDTQYF.